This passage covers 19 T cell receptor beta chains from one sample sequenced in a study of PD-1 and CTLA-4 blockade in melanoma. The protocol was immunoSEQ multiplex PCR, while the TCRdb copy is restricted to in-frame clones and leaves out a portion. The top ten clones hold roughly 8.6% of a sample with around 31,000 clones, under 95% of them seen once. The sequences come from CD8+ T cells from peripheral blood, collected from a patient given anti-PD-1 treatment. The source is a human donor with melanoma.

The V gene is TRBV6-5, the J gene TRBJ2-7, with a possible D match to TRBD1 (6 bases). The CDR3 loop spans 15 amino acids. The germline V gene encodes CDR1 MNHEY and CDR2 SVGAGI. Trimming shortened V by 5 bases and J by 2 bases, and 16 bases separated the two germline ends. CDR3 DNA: TGTGCCAGCAGTCCCGGAGGACAGTCGGCCTACGAGCAGTACTTC. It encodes CASSPGGQSAYEQYF.

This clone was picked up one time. In DNA, the CDR3 is TGTGCCAGCAGCGTAGAAACTAGCGGGGGGGTGGAGACCCAGTACTTC. The encoded protein is CASSVETSGGVETQYF. The V gene is TRBV9, the J gene TRBJ2-5; 13 bases fit TRBD2. V shed 0 bases, J shed 5 bases, and the junction held 4 bases outside the gene matches. The germline CDR1 and CDR2 sequences are SGDLS and YYNGEE. The CDR3 spans 16 residues.

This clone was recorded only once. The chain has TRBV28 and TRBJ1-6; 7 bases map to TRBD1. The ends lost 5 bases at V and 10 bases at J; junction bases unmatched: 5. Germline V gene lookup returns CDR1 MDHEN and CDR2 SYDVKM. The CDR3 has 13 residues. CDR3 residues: CASSGQENSPLHF. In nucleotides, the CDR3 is TGTGCCAGCAGTGGACAGGAAAACTCACCCCTCCACTTT.

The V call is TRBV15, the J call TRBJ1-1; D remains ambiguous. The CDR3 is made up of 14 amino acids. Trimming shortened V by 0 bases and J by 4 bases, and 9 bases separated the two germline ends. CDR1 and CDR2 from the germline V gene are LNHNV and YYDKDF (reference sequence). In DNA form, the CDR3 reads TGTGCCACCAGCAGAGATACTAGCCTCACTGAAGCTTTCTTT. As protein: CATSRDTSLTEAFF.

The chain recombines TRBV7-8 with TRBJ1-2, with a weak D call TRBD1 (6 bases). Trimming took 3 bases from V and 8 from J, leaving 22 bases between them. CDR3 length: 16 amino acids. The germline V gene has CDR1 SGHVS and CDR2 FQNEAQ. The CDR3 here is CASSFSTTGRSAGYTF. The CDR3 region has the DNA TGTGCCAGCAGCTTTAGCACCACAGGGAGAAGTGCAGGCTACACCTTC.

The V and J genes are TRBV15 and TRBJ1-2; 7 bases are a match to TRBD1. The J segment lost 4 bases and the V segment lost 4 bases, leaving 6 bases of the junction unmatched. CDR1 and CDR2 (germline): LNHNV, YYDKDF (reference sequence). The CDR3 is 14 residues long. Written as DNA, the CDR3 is TGTGCCACCAGCACCCAGGGGGAGGGCTATGGCTACACCTTC. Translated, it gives CATSTQGEGYGYTF. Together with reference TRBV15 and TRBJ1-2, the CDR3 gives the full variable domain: DAMVIQNPRYQVTQFGKPVTLSCSQTLNHNVMYWYQQKSSQAPKLLFHYYDKDFNNEADTPDNFQSRRPNTSFCFLDIRSPGLGDTAMYLCATSTQGEGYGYTFGSGTRLTVV.

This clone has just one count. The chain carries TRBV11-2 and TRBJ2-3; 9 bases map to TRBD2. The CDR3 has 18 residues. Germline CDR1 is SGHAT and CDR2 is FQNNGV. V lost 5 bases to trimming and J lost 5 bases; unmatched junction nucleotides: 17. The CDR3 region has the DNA TGTGCCAGCAGCCCACCAAGGGGGAGCGGGGGGCTAAGAGATACGCAGTATTTT. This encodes CASSPPRGSGGLRDTQYF. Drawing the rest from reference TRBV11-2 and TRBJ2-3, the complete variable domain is EAGVAQSPRYKIIEKRQSVAFWCNPISGHATLYWYQQILGQGPKLLIQFQNNGVVDDSQLPKDRFSAERLKGVDSTLKIQPAKLEDSAVYLCASSPPRGSGGLRDTQYFGPGTRLTVL.

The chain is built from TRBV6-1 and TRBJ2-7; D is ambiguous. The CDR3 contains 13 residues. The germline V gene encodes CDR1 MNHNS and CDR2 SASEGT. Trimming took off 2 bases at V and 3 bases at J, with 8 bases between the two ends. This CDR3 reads CASSESPYYEQYF. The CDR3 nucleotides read TGTGCCAGCAGTGAAAGTCCCTACTACGAGCAGTACTTC.

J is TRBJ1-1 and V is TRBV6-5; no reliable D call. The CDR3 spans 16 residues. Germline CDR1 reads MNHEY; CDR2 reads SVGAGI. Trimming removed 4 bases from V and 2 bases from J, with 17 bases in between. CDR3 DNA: TGTGCCAGCAGTTCGCCATCCGGGGTGGAAAACACTGAAGCTTTCTTT. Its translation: CASSSPSGVENTEAFF.

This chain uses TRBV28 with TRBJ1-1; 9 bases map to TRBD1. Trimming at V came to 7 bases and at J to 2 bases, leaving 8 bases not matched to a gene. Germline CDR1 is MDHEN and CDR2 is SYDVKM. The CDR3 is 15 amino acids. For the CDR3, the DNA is TGTGCCAGCACCACGCCGGACAGGGGTAACACTGAAGCTTTCTTT. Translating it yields CASTTPDRGNTEAFF.

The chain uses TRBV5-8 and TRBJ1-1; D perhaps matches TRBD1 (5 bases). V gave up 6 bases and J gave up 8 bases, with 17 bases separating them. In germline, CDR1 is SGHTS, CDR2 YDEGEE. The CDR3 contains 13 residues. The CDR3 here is CASTASWGTEAFF. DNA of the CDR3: TGTGCCAGCACCGCCTCCTGGGGGACCGAAGCTTTCTTT.

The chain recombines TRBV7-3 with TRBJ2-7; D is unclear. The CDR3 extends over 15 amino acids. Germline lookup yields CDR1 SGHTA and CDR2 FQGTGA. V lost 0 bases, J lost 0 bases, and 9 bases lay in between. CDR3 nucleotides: TGTGCCAGCAGCTTAACGCCGGATAGCTCCTACGAGCAGTACTTC. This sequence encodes CASSLTPDSSYEQYF.

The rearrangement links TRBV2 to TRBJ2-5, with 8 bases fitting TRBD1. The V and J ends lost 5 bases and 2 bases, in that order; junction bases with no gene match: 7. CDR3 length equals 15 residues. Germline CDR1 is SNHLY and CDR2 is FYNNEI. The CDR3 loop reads CASSPRQGMQETQYF. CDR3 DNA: TGTGCCAGCAGTCCTAGACAGGGGATGCAAGAGACCCAGTACTTC. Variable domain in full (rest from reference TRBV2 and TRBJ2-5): EPEVTQTPSHQVTQMGQEVILRCVPISNHLYFYWYRQILGQKVEFLVSFYNNEISEKSEIFDDQFSVERPDGSNFTLKIRSTKLEDSAMYFCASSPRQGMQETQYFGPGTRLLVL.

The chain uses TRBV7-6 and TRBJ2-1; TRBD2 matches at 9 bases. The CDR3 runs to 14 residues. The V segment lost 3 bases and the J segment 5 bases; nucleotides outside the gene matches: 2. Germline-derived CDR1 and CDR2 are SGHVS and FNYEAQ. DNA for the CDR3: TGTGCCAGCAGCTTGTGGACTAGCGACAATGAGCAGTTCTTC. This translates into CASSLWTSDNEQFF.

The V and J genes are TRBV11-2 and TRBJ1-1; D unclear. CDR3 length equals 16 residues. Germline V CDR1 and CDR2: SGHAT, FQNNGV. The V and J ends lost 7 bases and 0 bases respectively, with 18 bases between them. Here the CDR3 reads CASIDDGSSLNTEAFF. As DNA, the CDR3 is TGTGCCAGCATCGACGACGGTTCCTCTTTGAACACTGAAGCTTTCTTT.

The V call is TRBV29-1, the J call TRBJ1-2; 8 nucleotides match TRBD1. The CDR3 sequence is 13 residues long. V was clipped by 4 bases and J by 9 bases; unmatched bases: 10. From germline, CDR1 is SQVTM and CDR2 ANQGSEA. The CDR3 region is CSVGDRGPESYTF. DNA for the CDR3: TGCAGCGTTGGAGACAGGGGCCCGGAAAGCTACACCTTC.

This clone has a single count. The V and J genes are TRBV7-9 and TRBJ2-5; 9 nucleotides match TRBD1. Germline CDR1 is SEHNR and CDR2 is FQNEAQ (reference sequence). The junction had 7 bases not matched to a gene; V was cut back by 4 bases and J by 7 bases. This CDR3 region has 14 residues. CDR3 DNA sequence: TGTGCCAGCAGCTCTGGACAGGGGCAGATGACCCAGTACTTC. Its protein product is CASSSGQGQMTQYF.

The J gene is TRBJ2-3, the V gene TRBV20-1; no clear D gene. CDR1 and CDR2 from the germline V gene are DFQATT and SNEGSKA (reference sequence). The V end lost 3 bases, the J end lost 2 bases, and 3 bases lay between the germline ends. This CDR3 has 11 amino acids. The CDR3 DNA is TGCAGTGCTAGCACCACAGATACGCAGTATTTT. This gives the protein CSASTTDTQYF.

The CDR3 reads CASRSGTGGYEQYF. For the CDR3, the DNA is TGTGCCAGCAGGTCCGGGACAGGGGGCTACGAGCAGTACTTC. The chain uses TRBV7-9 and TRBJ2-7, with 11 bases matching TRBD1. V shed 6 bases and J 3 bases; nucleotides not matched to a gene: 4. The germline V gene encodes CDR1 SEHNR and CDR2 FQNEAQ (reference sequence). There are 14 residues in the CDR3.